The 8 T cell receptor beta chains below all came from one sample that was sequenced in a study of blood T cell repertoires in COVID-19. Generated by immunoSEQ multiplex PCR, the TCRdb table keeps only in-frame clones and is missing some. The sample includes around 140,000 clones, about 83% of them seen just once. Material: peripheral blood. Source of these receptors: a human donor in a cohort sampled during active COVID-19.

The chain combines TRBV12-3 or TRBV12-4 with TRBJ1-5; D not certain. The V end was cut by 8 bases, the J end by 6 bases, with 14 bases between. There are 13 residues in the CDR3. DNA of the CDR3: TGTGCCAGCCGGGGTTTTGATTTTCAGCCCCAGCATTTT. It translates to CASRGFDFQPQHF.

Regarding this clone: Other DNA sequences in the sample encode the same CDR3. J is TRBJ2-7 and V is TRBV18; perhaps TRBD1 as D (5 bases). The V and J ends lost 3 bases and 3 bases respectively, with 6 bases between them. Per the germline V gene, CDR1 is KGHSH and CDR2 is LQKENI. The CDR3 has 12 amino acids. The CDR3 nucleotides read TGTGCCAGCTCACCTGACAGCTACGAGCAGTACTTC. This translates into CASSPDSYEQYF.

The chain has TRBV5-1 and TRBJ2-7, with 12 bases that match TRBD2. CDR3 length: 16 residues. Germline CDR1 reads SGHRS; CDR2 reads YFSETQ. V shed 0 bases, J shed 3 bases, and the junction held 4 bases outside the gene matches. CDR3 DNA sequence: TGCGCCAGCAGCTTGGGGCTAGCGGGAGGGAACTACGAGCAGTACTTC. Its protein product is CASSLGLAGGNYEQYF.

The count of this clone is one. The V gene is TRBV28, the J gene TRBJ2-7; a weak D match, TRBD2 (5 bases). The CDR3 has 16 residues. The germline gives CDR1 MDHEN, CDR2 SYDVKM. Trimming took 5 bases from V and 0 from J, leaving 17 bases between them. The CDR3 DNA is TGTGCCAGCAGTCCACCCCCCAGCGGTACCTCCTACGAGCAGTACTTC. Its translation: CASSPPPSGTSYEQYF.

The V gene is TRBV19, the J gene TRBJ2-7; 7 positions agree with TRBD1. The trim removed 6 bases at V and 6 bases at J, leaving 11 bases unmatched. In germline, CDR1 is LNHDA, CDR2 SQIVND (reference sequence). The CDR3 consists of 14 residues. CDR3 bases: TGTGCCAGTAGCCCACAGAGGACAGGTCGCGAGCAGTACTTC. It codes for CASSPQRTGREQYF.

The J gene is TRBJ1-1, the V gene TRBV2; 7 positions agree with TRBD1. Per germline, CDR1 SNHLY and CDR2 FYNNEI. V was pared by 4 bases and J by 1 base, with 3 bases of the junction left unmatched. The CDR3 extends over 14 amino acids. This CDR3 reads CASSVQGGNTEAFF. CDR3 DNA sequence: TGTGCCAGCAGTGTGCAGGGGGGGAACACTGAAGCTTTCTTT.

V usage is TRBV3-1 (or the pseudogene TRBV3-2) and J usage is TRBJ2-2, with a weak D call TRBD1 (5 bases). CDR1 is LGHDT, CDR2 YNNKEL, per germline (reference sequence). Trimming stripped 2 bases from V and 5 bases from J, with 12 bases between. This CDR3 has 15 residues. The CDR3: CASSQRPAGTGELFF. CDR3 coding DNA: TGTGCCAGCAGCCAAAGACCCGCAGGGACCGGGGAGCTGTTTTTT.

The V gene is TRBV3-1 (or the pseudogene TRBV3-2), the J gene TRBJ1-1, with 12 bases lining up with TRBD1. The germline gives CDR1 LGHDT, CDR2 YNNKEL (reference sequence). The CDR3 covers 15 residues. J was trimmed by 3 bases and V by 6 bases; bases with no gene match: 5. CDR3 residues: CASRPGTGGYTEAFF. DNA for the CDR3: TGTGCCAGCAGACCCGGGACAGGGGGCTACACTGAAGCTTTCTTT.